This T cell receptor (beta chain) stems from a study of Tregs in tolerant kidney transplant recipients. Regarding the study as a whole: The most relevant donor-specific Treg TCRbeta repertoire apparently came from expansion with activated donor B cells. Biological reproducibility was not directly addressed in this study. Validation in larger populations is needed because few patients were studied.

Sequencing used immunoSEQ multiplex PCR; TCRdb keeps in-frame clones, though not all of them. The sample holds fewer than 95,000 clones; under 95% are singletons and the top ten take roughly 1.7%. In germline, CDR1 is SGHDN, CDR2 FVKESK. This CDR3 spans 13 amino acids. The V end lost 6 bases, the J end lost 5 bases, and 13 bases lay between the germline ends. Recipients received nonmyeloablative bone marrow transplants from related graft donors, with transient mixed chimerism. Thawed PBMCs were FACS-sorted into unstimulated CD4+CD25+CD127- regulatory T cells, CD4+CD25- non-regulatory cells, CD4 and CD8 cells. On this clone itself: Its antigen is unidentified.

The specimen was CD4+ T cells from blood (PBMCs), collected 12 months after the transplant. V gene TRBV14 combines with J gene TRBJ2-5, with a tentative D call TRBD2 (6 bases). This TCR was recovered from a human patient who received a combined kidney and bone marrow transplant. The T cells may partly be graft donor cells. The CDR3 DNA sequence: TGTGCCAGCAGTTTCGGGGGATCCGAGACCCAGTACTTC. It translates to CASSFGGSETQYF.